This T cell receptor beta chain was captured by sequencing in a study of T cell changes during pregnancy in multiple sclerosis. Measured with immunoSEQ multiplex PCR; TCRdb has only the in-frame clones, and not every one. The table has approximately 44,000 clones, 91% seen once. The CDR3 is 15 amino acids. V shed 5 bases and J 2 bases; nucleotides not matched to a gene: 9. The V gene's germline CDR1 is SGHVS and CDR2 FNYEAQ. The material was CD4+ T cells from peripheral blood mononuclear cells, obtained before pregnancy. The sequence came from a female donor with multiple sclerosis, enrolled in a pregnancy study. The chain uses TRBV7-6 and TRBJ2-7; 7 bases are shared with TRBD2. In DNA, the CDR3 is TGTGCCAGCAGCCGGCTGGGGGGGGGTACCTACGAGCAGTACTTC. Protein: CASSRLGGGTYEQYF.